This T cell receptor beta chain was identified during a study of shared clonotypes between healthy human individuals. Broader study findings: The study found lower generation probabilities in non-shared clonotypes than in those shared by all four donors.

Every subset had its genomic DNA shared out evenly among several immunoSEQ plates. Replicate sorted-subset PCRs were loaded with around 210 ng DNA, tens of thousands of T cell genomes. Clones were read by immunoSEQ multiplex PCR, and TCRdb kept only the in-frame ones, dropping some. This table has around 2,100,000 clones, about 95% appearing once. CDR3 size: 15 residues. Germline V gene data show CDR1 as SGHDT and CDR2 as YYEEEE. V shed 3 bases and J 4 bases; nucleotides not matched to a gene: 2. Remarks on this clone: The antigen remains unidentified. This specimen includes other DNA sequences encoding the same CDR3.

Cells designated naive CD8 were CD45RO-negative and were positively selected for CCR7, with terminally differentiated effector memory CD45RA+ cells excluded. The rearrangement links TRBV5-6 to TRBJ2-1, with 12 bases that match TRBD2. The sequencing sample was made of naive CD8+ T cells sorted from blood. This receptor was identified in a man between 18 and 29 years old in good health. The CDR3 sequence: CASSSGTSGYNEQFF. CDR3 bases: TGTGCCAGCAGCTCGGGGACTAGCGGGTACAATGAGCAGTTCTTC.